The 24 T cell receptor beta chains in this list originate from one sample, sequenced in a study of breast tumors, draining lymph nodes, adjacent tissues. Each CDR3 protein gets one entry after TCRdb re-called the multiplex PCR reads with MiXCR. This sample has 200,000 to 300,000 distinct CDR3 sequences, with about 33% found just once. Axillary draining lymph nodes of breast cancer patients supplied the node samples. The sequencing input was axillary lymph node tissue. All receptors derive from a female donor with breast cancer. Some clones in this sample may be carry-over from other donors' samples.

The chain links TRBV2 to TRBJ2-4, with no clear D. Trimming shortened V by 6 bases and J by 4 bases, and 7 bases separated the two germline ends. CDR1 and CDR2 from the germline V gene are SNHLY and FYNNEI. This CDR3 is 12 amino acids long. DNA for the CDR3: TGTGCCAGCAGGGCTCCGAAAAACATTCAGTACTTC. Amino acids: CASRAPKNIQYF.

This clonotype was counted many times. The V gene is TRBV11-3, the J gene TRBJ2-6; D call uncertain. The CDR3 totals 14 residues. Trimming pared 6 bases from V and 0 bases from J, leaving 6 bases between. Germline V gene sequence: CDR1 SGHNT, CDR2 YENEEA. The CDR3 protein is CASSPYSGANVLTF. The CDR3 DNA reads TGTGCCAGCAGTCCCTACTCTGGGGCCAACGTCCTGACTTTC.

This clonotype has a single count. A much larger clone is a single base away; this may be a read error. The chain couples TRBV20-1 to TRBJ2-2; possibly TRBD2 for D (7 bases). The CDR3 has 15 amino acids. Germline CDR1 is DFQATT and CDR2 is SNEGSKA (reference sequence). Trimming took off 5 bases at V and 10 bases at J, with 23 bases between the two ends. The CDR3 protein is CSAARGGGEYEELFF. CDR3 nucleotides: TGCAGTGCTGCGAGGGGGGGAGGGGAGTACGAGGAGCTGTTTTTT.

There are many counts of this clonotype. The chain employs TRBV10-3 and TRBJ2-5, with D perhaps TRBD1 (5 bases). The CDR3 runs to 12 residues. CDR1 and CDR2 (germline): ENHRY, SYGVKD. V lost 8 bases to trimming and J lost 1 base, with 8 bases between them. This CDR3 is CAIGTGQETQYF. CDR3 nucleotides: TGTGCCATCGGCACAGGCCAAGAGACCCAGTACTTC.

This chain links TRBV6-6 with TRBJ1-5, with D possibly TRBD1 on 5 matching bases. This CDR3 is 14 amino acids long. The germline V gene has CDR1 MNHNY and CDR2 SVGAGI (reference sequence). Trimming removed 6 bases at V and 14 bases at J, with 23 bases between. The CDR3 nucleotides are TGTGCCAGCAGCCTTAGCGGGAGGGAGGACAATGAGCATTTT. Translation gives CASSLSGREDNEHF.

In nucleotides, the CDR3 is TGTGCCTGGAGCAAAATGACTAGCGGGGTGAGGGCACTAAACTACGAGCAGTACTTC. This gives the protein CAWSKMTSGVRALNYEQYF. The rearrangement links TRBV30 to TRBJ2-7; 11 nucleotides match TRBD2. The germline V gene encodes CDR1 GTSNPN and CDR2 SVGIG (reference sequence). CDR3 size: 19 residues. The V segment lost 3 bases and the J segment 3 bases; nucleotides outside the gene matches: 19.

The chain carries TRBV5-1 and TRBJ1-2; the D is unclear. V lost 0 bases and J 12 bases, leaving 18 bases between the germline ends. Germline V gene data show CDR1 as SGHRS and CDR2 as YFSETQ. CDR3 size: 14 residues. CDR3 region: CASSLEAGHNGHTF. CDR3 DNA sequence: TGCGCCAGCAGCTTGGAGGCAGGCCATAACGGCCACACCTTC.

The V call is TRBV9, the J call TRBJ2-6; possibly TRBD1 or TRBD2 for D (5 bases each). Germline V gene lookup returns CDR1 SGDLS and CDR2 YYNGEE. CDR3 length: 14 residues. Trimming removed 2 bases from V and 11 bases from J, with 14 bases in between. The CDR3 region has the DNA TGTGCCAGCAGCGTCGGCCATGGGACCTACGTCCTGACTTTC. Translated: CASSVGHGTYVLTF.

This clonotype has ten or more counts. In DNA form, the CDR3 reads TGTGCCACCAGTGAGGCACCATGGAGTGCCCAGCATTTT. It translates to CATSEAPWSAQHF. The V and J genes are TRBV24-1 and TRBJ1-5, with no clear D. V was pared by 4 bases and J by 11 bases, with 14 bases between. This CDR3 contains 13 residues. Per the germline V gene, CDR1 is KGHDR and CDR2 is SFDVKD.

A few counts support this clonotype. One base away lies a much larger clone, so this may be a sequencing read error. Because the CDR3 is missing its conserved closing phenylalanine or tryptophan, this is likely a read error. CDR3 loop: CASSLNPLSYEQYL. CDR3 coding DNA: TGTGCCAGCAGCTTAAATCCCTTGTCCTACGAGCAGTACCTC. The V and J genes are TRBV7-8 and TRBJ2-7; D not resolved. CDR3 size: 14 residues. CDR1 SGHVS and CDR2 FQNEAQ come from the germline V gene. V shed 2 bases and J shed 1 base, with 9 bases lying between them.

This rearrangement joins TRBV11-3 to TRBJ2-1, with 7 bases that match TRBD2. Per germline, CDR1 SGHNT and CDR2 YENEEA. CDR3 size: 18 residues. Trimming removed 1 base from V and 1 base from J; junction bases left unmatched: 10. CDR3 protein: CASSLGPAGAGSYNEQFF. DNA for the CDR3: TGTGCCAGCAGCTTAGGCCCGGCGGGAGCCGGGTCCTACAATGAGCAGTTCTTC.

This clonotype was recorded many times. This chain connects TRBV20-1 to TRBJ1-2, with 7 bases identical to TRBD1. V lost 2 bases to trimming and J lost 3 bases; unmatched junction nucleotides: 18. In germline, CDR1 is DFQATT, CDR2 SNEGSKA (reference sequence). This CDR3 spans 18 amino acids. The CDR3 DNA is TGCAGTGCTAGAAACGACAGGGCAATGGGGTTTGAAGACTATGGCTACACCTTC. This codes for CSARNDRAMGFEDYGYTF.

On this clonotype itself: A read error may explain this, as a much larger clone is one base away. The CDR3 DNA is TGTGCCAGCAGGAGGACAGGGAAAGAGTCCCAGTACTTC. Protein: CASRRTGKESQYF. The gene calls are TRBV6-5 and TRBJ2-5, with TRBD1 matching 8 bases. The CDR3 totals 13 residues. In germline, CDR1 is MNHEY, CDR2 SVGAGI.

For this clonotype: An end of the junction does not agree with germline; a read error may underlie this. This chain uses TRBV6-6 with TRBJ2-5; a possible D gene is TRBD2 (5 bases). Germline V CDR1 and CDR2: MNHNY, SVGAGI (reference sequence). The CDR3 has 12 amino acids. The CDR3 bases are TGTGCCTGCTACGACTACCAAGAGGCCCAGTACTTC. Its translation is CACYDYQEAQYF.

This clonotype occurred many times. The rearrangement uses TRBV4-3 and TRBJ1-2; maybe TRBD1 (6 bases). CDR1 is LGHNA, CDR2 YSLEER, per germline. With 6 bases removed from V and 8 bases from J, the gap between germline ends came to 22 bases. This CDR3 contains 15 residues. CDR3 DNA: TGCGCCAGCAGTCAGAGAGGAACAAAGGGGGGGGGCTACACCTTC. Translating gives CASSQRGTKGGGYTF.

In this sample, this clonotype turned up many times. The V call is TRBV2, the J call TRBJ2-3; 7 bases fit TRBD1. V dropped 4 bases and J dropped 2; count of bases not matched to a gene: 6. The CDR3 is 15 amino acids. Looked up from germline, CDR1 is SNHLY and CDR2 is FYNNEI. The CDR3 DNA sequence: TGTGCCAGCAGTGGGGGGACAGCACCCACAGATACGCAGTATTTT. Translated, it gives CASSGGTAPTDTQYF.

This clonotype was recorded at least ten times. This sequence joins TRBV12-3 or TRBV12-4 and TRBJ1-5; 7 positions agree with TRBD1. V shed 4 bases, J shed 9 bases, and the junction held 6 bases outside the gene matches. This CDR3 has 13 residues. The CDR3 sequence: CASSSDRKGPQHF. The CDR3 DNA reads TGTGCCAGCAGTTCGGACAGGAAGGGGCCCCAGCATTTT.

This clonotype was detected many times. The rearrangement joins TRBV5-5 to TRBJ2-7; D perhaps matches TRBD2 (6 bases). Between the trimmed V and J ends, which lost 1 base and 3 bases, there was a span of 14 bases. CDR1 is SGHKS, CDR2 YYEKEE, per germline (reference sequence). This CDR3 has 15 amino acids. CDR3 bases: TGTGCCAGCAGCTTGTTCGGGGACTTGGACTACGAGCAGTACTTC. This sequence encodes CASSLFGDLDYEQYF.

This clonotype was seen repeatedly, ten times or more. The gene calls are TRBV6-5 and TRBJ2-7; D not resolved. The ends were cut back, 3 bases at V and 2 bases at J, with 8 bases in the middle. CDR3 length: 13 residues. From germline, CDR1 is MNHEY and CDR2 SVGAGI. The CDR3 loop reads CASSYSTTYEQYF. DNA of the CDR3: TGTGCCAGCAGTTATAGTACCACCTACGAGCAGTACTTC.

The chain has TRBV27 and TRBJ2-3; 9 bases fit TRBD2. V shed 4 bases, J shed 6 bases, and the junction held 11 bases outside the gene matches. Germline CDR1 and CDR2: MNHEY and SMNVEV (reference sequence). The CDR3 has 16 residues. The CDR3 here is CASSSRLAGRWDTQYF. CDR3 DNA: TGTGCCAGCAGTTCTCGCCTAGCGGGGAGATGGGATACGCAGTATTTT.

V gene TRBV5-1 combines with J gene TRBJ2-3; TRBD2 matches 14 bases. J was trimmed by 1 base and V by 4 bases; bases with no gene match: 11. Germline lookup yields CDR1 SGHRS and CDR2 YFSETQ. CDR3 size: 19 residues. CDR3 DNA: TGCGCCAGCAGCCCAGGACTAGCGGGAGGCCTCGGCGGCACAGATACGCAGTATTTT. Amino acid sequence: CASSPGLAGGLGGTDTQYF.

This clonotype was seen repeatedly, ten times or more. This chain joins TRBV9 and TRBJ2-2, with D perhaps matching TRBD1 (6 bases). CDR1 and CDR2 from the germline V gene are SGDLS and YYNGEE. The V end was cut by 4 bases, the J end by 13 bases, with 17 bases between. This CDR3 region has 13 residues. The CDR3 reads CASSQPGTIGLFF. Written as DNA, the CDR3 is TGTGCCAGCAGCCAACCGGGGACAATCGGGCTGTTTTTT.

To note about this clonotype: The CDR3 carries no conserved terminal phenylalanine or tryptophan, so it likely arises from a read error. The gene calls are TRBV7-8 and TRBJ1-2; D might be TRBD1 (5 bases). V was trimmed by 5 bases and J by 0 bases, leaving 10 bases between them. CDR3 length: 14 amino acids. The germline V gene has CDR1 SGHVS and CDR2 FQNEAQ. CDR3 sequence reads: CASSQAGANYGYTY. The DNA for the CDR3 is TGTGCCAGCAGCCAAGCGGGGGCTAACTATGGCTACACCTAC.

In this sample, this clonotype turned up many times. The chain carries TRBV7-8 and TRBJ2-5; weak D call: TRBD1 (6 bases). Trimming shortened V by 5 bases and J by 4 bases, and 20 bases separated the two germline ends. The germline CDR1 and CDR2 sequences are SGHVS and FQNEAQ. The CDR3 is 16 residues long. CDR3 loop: CASSPQQGGIGETQYF. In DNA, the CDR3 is TGTGCCAGCAGCCCCCAACAGGGCGGTATCGGAGAGACCCAGTACTTC.